This T cell receptor beta chain comes out of a study of vaccination and CD4 T cells after COVID-19 (dated by TCRdb to the early 2020s). The study in broad terms: In the convalescent cohort there were six males and four females, among whom were two Hispanic individuals, seven Caucasians, two Asians and one multiracial person. Each participant got two doses of either the Pfizer-BioNTech BNT162b2 vaccine (n=8) or the Moderna mRNA-1273 vaccine (n=2). Post-COVID blood samples from convalescent patients were collected a median of about 110 days after diagnosis, with a range of roughly 30 to 170 days. The time from the second vaccine dose to post-vaccine blood sampling had a median of roughly 70 days and ranged from 14 to 241 days. The cultures were stimulated with overlapping spike peptide pools from SARS-CoV-2 and from the common cold coronaviruses HCoV-NL63, HCoV-OC43 and HCoV-229E. As controls, cultures received a CEFX viral epitope pool (the positive control), an HIV-1 Nef peptide pool (the negative control), or no peptide at all. In 10 COVID-19 convalescent patients and several infection-naive healthy vaccine recipients, researchers compared the spike-specific CD4+ TCR repertoire from before mRNA vaccination with the repertoire from after. Overall study results and their limits: In convalescent patients, a median roughly 83% of post-vaccine SARS-CoV-2-reactive clones were detected only after vaccination, and vaccine-specific priming was suggested by this finding. Of the vaccine-specific clones in convalescent patients, 304 of 307, or nearly all, reacted only to SARS-CoV-2 spike and did not cross-react with common cold coronaviruses. Relatively few convalescent patients were included in the study, and early timepoints after natural infection were not analyzed. The median count of SARS-CoV-2-reactive clonotypes went up from approximately 22 after infection to 38 after vaccination, although the change was not significant.

The treatment or condition label corresponds to: approximately 9-day PBMC culture with coronavirus spike peptide pools or control peptides (ViraFEST assay). The ViraFEST assay, used in the study, expanded antigen-specific T cells with peptide pools and then identified the expanded clonotypes through TCR sequencing. Negative nucleocapsid antibody tests before and after vaccination confirmed that the healthy vaccine recipients had no prior SARS-CoV-2 infection. Some 2 million PBMCs per well were cultured in IMDM with 5% human AB serum and approximately 9.1 IU/ml IL-2, plus 10 ug/ml peptide pools. Half of the culture medium was replaced with fresh IL-2-containing medium on days 3 and 7. CD4+ T cells were isolated after approximately 10 days of culture through negative selection using the EasySep CD4+ T cell isolation kit. Ficoll-Paque Plus gradient centrifugation was used to isolate PBMCs from whole blood, and the isolated PBMCs were then either used fresh or cryopreserved at -140C. Culture conditions were generally each tested in triplicate wells.

With regard to this clonotype: It has no known antigen specificity. No quality values exist for individual bases; no much larger clone is one base distant.

Measured from the cysteine to the phenylalanine, the CDR3 is 18 residues long. Of all the DNA, just the CDR3 is kept, 54 bases in frame from base 1. Trimming leaves V shorter by 4 bases and J shorter by 0 bases, with the junction holding 10 bases beyond the gene matches. The germline V gene yields SGDLS for CDR1 and YYNGEE for CDR2. The library came from PCR. DNA from cultured CD4+ T cells was subjected to TCR sequencing with the Oncomine TCR Beta short-read assay at the Johns Hopkins FTIC core. Genomic DNA was extracted from the cultured CD4+ T cells with the QIAamp micro DNA kit. Oncomine TCR Beta libraries from cultured CD4+ T cells were pooled using unique dual indexes and sequenced on an Illumina iSeq 100. Regarding the original processing steps: Non-productive sequences were removed, and CDR3s that did not start with C, did not end with F or W, or were shorter than 7 amino acids were discarded. The MANAFEST web application was used to identify antigen-specific clonotypes by comparing peptide-stimulated wells against reference wells and other culture wells. For a clone to be called positive, the clone needed an FDR below 0.05, an odds ratio above 5, and a productive frequency above 0.1% in at least two of three replicate wells. Cross-reactive clonotypes were defined as significantly expanded in both SARS-CoV-2 spike wells and at least one common cold coronavirus spike condition. Similarity between CDR3 sequences was evaluated in R version 3.6.1 using Levenshtein distances (stringdist) and unrooted phylogenetic trees (ape). TCRdb reworked the public reads: Q25 trimming with fastp, MiXCR clone assembly, productive beta chains retained. Rows with a matching CDR3 protein are joined into one entry that keeps the most common DNA and genes. TCRdb's processing, not the authors' own work, is the source of the V and J calls. The sample has 20,000 to 25,000 distinct CDR3 sequences on record, approximately 40% of them singletons. The ten largest clones add up to about 18% of the sample.

The source is a human donor who received a COVID-19 vaccine. The V and J genes are TRBV9 and TRBJ1-6; 7 bases in between match TRBD1. The sample here was CD4+ T cells from blood, cultured in vitro, taken before SARS-CoV-2 vaccination. CDR3 reads: CASSSSTGLSSYNSPLHF. The DNA sequence is TGTGCCAGCAGCTCCTCGACAGGGTTGAGCTCCTATAATTCACCCCTCCACTTT.